The 16 T cell receptor beta chains listed next were all sequenced from one sample in a study of OX40 agonist ivuxolimab in advanced cancers. TCRdb's table, derived via immunoSEQ multiplex PCR, lists solely in-frame clones and lacks some. The data contain 40,000 to 55,000 clones, approximately 87% of them singletons. The specimen was CD4+ or CD8+ T cells sorted from blood, collected in a trial of the OX40 agonist ivuxolimab. The receptor source for this set is an adult with an advanced solid tumor such as melanoma, head and neck, liver or kidney cancer.

CDR3 DNA: TGTGCCAGCAGCGACCAACCTACAGGGTGGGAGACCCAGTACTTC. Translating it yields CASSDQPTGWETQYF. The chain employs TRBV6-1 and TRBJ2-5, with D possibly matching TRBD1 (6 bases). The V gene's germline CDR1 is MNHNS and CDR2 SASEGT. Trimming removed 6 bases from V and 5 bases from J, with 19 bases in between. The CDR3 has 15 amino acids.

The CDR3 is CASSSQGDYGYTF. The CDR3 DNA reads as TGCGCCAGCAGCTCCCAGGGGGACTATGGCTACACCTTC. V gene TRBV5-1 combines with J gene TRBJ1-2; 7 bases map to TRBD1. This CDR3 has 13 residues. Per the germline V gene, CDR1 is SGHRS and CDR2 is YFSETQ. With V trimmed by 3 bases and J by 3 bases, 2 bases remained unmatched.

This chain links TRBV6-5 with TRBJ1-3; weak D call: TRBD1 (6 bases). The length of the CDR3 is 14 residues. Germline values: CDR1 MNHEY, CDR2 SVGAGI. V dropped 6 bases and J dropped 5 bases, with 14 bases sitting between them. The CDR3: CASSRPGQRNTIYF. CDR3 nucleotide sequence: TGTGCCAGCAGCCGGCCCGGACAGCGAAACACCATATATTTT.

This clone was seen once. The rearrangement uses TRBV28 and TRBJ2-5; no clear D. Germline V gives CDR1 MDHEN, CDR2 SYDVKM. The CDR3 runs 15 residues. Trimming removed 5 bases at V and 0 bases at J, with 13 bases between. The CDR3 reads CASSPNKRNQETQYF. CDR3 bases: TGTGCCAGCAGTCCCAACAAACGGAACCAAGAGACCCAGTACTTC.

The gene calls are TRBV7-9 and TRBJ2-5; D remains ambiguous. The CDR3 sequence is 13 residues long. Germline lookup yields CDR1 SEHNR and CDR2 FQNEAQ (reference sequence). V was shortened by 5 bases and J by 4 bases, with 11 bases between the two germline ends. DNA of the CDR3: TGTGCCAGCAGCCGGCGACTTGGAGAGACCCAGTACTTC. Protein: CASSRRLGETQYF.

The J gene is TRBJ2-7, the V gene TRBV6-5; the match to TRBD1 covers 8 bases. This CDR3 has 14 amino acids. V lost 6 bases and J lost 5; bases outside the gene matches: 9. The germline gives CDR1 MNHEY, CDR2 SVGAGI. The CDR3 bases are TGTGCCAGCAGATACGGACAGGGATTGGACGAGCAGTACTTC. Its translation: CASRYGQGLDEQYF.

The rearrangement links TRBV19 to TRBJ1-3; D remains unclear. V was trimmed by 5 bases and J by 5 bases, leaving 16 bases between them. The CDR3 has 15 amino acids. Germline CDR1 is LNHDA and CDR2 is SQIVND (reference sequence). The CDR3 bases are TGTGCCAGTAGTGGGAACGACGCTTCCCGAAACACCATATATTTT. This encodes CASSGNDASRNTIYF.

The sample holds a few counts of this clone. The V call is TRBV10-1, the J call TRBJ2-1; 13 positions agree with TRBD2. In germline, CDR1 is WNHNN, CDR2 SYGVQD (reference sequence). The V segment lost 0 bases and the J segment 7 bases; nucleotides outside the gene matches: 6. The CDR3 loop spans 17 amino acids. CDR3 bases: TGCGCCAGCAGTGAGTCTCCGTGGACTAGCGGGGGAAATGAGCAGTTCTTC. It translates to CASSESPWTSGGNEQFF.

The chain uses TRBV2 and TRBJ2-1; maybe TRBD1 (6 bases). V was pared by 9 bases and J by 7 bases, with 16 bases between. Germline CDR1 and CDR2: SNHLY and FYNNEI. The CDR3 consists of 13 residues. CDR3 DNA sequence: TGTGCCAGTGGGGGCAGGGTGGCGAATGAGCAGTTCTTC. As protein: CASGGRVANEQFF.

The sample holds a few counts of this clone. The chain carries TRBV7-9 and TRBJ1-5, with 11 nucleotides matching TRBD1. The length of the CDR3 is 15 residues. V lost 5 bases and J lost 5; bases outside the gene matches: 5. Per the germline V gene, CDR1 is SEHNR and CDR2 is FQNEAQ (reference sequence). The CDR3: CASSPGQGAHQPQHF. In DNA form, the CDR3 reads TGTGCCAGCAGCCCCGGACAGGGGGCTCATCAGCCCCAGCATTTT.

The chain uses TRBV4-1 and TRBJ1-1; D is unresolved. Germline V CDR1 and CDR2: MGHRA, YSYEKL. The V end lost 1 base, the J end lost 7 bases, and 13 bases lay between the germline ends. The CDR3 has 14 residues. The CDR3 is CASSQVSFGVEAFF. CDR3 bases: TGCGCCAGCAGCCAAGTAAGTTTCGGGGTTGAAGCTTTCTTT.

This chain connects TRBV11-2 to TRBJ2-3, with D hard to call. Germline V gives CDR1 SGHAT, CDR2 FQNNGV. V was pared by 2 bases and J by 4 bases, with 19 bases between. The CDR3 consists of 17 residues. CDR3 region: CASSLKLEPLFADTQYF. The CDR3 DNA follows: TGTGCCAGCAGCTTAAAATTGGAGCCTCTCTTTGCAGATACGCAGTATTTT.

This clone appeared a single time. In DNA, the CDR3 is TGTGCCAGCAGCCAATCCCTAGCGGGGGGGGAGCAGTACTTC. This translates into CASSQSLAGGEQYF. The chain has TRBV14 and TRBJ2-7, with 12 bases aligning to TRBD2. Germline CDR1 is SGHDN and CDR2 is FVKESK. This CDR3 spans 14 amino acids. V was pared by 2 bases and J by 7 bases, with 3 bases of the junction left unmatched.

This clone was counted only a few times. This chain connects TRBV2 to TRBJ1-2, with D unclear. The germline gives CDR1 SNHLY, CDR2 FYNNEI. Trimming removed 6 bases from V and 4 bases from J, with 9 bases in between. The CDR3 totals 12 residues. The CDR3 nucleotides are TGTGCCAGCAGATACAGTGGCTATGGCTACACCTTC. It encodes CASRYSGYGYTF.

The rearrangement joins TRBV6-1 to TRBJ1-1; D gene unclear. Germline CDR1 reads MNHNS; CDR2 reads SASEGT. The V and J ends lost 3 bases and 4 bases respectively, with 15 bases between them. The CDR3 has 15 residues. CDR3 region: CASSEPASGGTEAFF. CDR3 bases: TGTGCCAGCAGTGAGCCGGCCTCGGGAGGCACTGAAGCTTTCTTT.

The count of this clone is one. The chain joins TRBV30 to TRBJ1-2; D might be TRBD1 (5 bases). From germline, CDR1 is GTSNPN and CDR2 SVGIG (reference sequence). The CDR3 has 13 residues. Trimming took 2 bases from V and 0 from J, leaving 7 bases between them. The CDR3 region has the DNA TGTGCCTGGAGTCCAGGGTCTAACTATGGCTACACCTTC. Encoded protein: CAWSPGSNYGYTF.